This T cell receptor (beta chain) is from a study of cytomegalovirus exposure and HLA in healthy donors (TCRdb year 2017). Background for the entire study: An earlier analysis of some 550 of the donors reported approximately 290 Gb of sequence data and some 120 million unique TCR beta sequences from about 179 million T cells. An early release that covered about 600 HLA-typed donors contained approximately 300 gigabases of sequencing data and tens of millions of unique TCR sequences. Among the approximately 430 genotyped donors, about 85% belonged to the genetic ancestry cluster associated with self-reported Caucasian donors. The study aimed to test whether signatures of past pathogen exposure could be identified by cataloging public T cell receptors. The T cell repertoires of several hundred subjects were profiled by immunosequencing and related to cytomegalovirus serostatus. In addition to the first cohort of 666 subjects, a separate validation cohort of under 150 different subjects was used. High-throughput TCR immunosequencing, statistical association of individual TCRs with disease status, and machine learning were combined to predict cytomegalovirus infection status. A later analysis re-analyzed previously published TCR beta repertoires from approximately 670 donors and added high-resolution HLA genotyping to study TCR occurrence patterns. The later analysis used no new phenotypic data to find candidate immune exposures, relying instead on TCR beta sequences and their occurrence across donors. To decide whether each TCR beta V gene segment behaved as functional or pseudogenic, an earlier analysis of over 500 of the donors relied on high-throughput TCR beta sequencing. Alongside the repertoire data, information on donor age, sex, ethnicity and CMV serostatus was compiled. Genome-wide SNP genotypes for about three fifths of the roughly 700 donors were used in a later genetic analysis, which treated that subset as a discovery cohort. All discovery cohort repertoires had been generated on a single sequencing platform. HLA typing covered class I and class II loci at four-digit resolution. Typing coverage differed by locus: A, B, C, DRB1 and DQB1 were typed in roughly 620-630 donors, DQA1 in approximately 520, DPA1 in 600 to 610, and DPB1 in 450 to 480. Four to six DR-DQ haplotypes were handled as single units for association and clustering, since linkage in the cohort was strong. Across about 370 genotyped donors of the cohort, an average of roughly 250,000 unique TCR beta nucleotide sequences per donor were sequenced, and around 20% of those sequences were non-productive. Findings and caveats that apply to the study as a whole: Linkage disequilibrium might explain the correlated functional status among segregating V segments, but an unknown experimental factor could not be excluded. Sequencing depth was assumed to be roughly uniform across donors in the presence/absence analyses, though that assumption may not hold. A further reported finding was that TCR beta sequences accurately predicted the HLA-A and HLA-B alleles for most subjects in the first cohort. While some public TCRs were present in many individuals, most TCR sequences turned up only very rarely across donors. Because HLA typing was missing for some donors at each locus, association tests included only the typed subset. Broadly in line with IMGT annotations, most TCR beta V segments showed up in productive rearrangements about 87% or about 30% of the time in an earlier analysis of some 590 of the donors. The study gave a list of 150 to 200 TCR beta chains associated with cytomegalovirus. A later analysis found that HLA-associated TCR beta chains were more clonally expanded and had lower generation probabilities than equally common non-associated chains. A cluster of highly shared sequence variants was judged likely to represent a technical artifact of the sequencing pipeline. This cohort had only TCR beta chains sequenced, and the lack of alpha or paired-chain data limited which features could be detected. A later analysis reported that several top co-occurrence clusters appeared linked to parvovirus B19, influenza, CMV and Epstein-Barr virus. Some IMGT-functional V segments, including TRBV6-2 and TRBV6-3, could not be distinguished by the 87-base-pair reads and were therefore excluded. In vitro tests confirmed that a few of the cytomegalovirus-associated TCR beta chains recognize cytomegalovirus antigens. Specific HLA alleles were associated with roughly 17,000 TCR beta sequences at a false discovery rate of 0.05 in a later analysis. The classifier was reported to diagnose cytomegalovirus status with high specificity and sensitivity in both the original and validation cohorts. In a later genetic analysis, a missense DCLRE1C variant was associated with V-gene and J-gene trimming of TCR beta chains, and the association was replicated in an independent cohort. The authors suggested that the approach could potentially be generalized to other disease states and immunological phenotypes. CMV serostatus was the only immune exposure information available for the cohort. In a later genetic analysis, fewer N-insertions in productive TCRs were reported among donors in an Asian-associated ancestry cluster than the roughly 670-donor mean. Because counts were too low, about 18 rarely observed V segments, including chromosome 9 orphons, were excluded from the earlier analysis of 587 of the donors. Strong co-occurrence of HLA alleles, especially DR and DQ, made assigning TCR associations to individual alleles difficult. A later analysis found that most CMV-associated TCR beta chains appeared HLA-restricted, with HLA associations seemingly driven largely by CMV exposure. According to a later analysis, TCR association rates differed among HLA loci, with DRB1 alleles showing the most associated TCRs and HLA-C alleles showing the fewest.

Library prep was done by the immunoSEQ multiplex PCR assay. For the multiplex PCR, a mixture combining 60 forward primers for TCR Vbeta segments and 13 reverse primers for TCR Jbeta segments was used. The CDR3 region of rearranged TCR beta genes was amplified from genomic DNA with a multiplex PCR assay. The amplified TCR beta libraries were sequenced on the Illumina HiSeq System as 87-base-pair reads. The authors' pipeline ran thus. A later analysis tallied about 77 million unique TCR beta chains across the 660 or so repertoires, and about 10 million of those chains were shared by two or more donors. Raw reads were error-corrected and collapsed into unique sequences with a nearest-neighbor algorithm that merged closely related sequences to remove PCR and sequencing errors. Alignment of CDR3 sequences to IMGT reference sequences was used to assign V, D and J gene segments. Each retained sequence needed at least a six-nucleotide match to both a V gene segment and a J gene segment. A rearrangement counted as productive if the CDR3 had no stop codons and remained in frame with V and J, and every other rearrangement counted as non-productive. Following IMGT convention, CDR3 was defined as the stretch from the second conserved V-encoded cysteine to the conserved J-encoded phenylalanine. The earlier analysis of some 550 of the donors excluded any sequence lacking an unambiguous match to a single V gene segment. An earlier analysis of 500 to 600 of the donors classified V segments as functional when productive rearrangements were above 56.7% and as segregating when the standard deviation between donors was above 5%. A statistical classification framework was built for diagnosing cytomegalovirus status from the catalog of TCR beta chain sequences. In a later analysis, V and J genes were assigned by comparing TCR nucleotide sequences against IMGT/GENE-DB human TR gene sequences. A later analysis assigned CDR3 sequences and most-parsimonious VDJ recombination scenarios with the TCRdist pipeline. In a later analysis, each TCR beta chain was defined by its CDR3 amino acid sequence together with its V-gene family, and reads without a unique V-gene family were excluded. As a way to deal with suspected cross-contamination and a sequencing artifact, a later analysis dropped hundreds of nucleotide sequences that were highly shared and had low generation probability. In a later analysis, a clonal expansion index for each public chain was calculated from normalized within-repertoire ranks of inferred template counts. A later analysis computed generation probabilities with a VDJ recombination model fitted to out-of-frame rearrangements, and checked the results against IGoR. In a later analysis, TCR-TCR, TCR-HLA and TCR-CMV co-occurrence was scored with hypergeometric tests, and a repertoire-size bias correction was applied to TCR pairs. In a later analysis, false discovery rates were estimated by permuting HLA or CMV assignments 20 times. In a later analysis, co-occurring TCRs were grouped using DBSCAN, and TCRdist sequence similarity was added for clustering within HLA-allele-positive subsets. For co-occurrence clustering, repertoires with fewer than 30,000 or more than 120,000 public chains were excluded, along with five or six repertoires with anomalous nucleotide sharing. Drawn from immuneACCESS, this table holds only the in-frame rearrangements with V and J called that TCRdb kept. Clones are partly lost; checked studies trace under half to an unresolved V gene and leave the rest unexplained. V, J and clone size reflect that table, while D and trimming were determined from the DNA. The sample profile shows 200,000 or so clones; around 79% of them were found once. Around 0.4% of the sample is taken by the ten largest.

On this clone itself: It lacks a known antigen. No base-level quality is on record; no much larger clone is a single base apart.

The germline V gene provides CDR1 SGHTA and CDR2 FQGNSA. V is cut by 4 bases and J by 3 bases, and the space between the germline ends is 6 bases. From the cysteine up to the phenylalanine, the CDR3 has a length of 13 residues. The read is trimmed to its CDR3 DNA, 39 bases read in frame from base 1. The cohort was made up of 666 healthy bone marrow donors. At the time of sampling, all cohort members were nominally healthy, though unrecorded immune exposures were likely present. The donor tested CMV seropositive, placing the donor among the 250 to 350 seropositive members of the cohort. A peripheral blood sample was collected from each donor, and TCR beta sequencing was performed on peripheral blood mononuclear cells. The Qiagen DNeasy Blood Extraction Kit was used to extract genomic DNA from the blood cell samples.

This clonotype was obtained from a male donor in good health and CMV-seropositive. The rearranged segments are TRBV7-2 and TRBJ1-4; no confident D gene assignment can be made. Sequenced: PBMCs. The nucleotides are TGTGCCAGCAGCTCCCCTCCTAATGAAAAACTGTTTTTT. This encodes CASSSPPNEKLFF. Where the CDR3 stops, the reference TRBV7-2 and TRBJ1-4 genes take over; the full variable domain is GAGVSQSPSNKVTEKGKDVELRCDPISGHTALYWYRQSLGQGLEFLIYFQGNSAPDKSGLPSDRFSAERTGGSVSTLTIQRTQQEDSAVYLCASSSPPNEKLFFGSGTQLSVL.